This TCR beta chain was recovered during a study of blood T cell repertoires in COVID-19. The method was immunoSEQ multiplex PCR; TCRdb's version includes in-frame clones alone and lacks a portion of them. The data contain some 200,000 clones, roughly 87% of them singletons. V shed 6 bases and J shed 4 bases, with 19 bases lying between them. CDR3 length equals 16 residues. From germline, CDR1 is LGHNT and CDR2 FRNRAP. Sequencing was carried out using PBMCs or T cells enriched from blood (not recorded which). This chain joins TRBV12-5 and TRBJ2-1, with D perhaps matching TRBD1 (6 bases). The clonotype comes from a woman aged 25 to 39 who had recovered from COVID-19. The CDR3 protein is CASGPIGQSPYNEQFF. The CDR3 region has the DNA TGTGCTAGTGGCCCTATAGGACAGTCTCCTTACAATGAGCAGTTCTTC.